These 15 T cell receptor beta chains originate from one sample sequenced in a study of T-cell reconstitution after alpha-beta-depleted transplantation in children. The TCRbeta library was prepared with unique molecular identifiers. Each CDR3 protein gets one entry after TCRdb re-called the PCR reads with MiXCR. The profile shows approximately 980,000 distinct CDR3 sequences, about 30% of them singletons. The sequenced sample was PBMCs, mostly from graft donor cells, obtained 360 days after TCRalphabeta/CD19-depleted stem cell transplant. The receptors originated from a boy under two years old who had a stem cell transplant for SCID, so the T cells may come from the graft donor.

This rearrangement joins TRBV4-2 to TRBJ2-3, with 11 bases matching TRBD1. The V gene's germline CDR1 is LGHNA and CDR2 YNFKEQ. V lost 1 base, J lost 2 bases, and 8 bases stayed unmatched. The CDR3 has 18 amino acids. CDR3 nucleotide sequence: TGTGCCAGCAGCCAAGCGTGGGGGACAGGGGGTTACACAGATACGCAGTATTTT. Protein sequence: CASSQAWGTGGYTDTQYF.

CDR3 DNA sequence: TGTGCCAGCAGTTACAAGCGGGGGACTCCCACAGATACGCAGTATTTT. Translation gives CASSYKRGTPTDTQYF. J is TRBJ2-3 and V is TRBV6-2 or TRBV6-3; 8 bases map to TRBD2. Trimming cost V 2 bases and J 2 bases; bases outside gene matches: 6. The CDR3 spans 16 residues. Germline loops: CDR1 MNHEY, CDR2 SVGEGT.

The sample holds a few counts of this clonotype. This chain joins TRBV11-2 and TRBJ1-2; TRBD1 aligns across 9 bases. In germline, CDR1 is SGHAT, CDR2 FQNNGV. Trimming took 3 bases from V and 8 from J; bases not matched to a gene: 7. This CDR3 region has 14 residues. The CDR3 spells CASSLNRGREGYTF. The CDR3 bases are TGTGCCAGCAGCTTGAACAGGGGGCGTGAGGGCTACACCTTC.

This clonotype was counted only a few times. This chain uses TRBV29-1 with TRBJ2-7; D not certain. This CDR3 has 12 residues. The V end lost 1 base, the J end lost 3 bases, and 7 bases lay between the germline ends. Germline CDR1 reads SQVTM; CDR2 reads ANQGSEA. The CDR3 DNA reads TGCAGCGTTGAAGGTCCTTTCTACGAGCAGTACTTC. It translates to CSVEGPFYEQYF.

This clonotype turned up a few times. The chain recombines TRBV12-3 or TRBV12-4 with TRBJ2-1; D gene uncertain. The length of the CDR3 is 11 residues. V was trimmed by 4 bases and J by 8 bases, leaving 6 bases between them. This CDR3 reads CASSSLDEQFF. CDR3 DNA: TGTGCCAGCAGTTCTCTTGATGAGCAGTTCTTC.

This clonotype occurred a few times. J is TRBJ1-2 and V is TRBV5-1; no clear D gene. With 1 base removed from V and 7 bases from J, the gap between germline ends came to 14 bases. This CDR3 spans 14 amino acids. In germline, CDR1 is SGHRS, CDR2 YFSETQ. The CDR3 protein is CASSLPYDTRGYTF. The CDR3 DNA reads TGCGCCAGCAGCTTGCCGTACGATACCCGTGGCTACACCTTC.

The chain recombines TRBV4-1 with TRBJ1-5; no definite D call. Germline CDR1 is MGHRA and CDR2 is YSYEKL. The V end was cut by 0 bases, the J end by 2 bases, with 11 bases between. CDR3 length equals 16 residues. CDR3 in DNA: TGCGCCAGCAGCCAAGAATACGGGTTGGGCAATCAGCCCCAGCATTTT. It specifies CASSQEYGLGNQPQHF.

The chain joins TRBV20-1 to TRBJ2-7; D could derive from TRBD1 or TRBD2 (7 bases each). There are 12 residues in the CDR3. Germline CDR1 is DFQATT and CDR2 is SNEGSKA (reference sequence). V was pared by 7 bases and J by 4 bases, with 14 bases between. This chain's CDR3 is CSGRGGPYEQYF. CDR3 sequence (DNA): TGCAGTGGCAGGGGGGGTCCTTACGAGCAGTACTTC.

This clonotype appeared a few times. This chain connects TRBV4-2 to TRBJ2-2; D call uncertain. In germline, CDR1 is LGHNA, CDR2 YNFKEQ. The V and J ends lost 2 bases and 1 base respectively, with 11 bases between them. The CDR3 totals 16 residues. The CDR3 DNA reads TGTGCCAGCAGCCAACCCCGTCCGGAGAACACCGGGGAGCTGTTTTTT. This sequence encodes CASSQPRPENTGELFF.

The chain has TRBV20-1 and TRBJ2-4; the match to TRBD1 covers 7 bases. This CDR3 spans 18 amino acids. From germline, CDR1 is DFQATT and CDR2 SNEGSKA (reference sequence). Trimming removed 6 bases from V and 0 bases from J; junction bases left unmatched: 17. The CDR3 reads CSAPKQGTGDIAKNIQYF. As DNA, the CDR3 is TGCAGTGCACCAAAACAGGGGACGGGCGACATAGCCAAAAACATTCAGTACTTC.

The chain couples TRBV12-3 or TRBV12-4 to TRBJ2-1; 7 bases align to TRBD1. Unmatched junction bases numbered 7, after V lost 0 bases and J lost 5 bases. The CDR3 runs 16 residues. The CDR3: CASSLALKGANNEQFF. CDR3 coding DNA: TGTGCCAGCAGTTTAGCGCTAAAGGGGGCCAACAATGAGCAGTTCTTC.

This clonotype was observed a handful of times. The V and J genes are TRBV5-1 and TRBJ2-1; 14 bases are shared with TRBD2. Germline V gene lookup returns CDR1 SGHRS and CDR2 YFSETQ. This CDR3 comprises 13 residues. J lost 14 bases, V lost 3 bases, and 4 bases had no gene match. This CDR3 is CASSSTSGGAEFF. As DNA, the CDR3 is TGCGCCAGCAGCTCGACTAGCGGGGGGGCTGAGTTCTTC.

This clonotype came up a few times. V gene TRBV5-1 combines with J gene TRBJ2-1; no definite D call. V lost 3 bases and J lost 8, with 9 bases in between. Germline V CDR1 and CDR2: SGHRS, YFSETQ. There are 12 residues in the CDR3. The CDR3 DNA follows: TGCGCCAGCAGCTGGGGTGACTATGAGCAGTTCTTC. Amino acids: CASSWGDYEQFF. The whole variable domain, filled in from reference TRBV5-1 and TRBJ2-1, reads KAGVTQTPRYLIKTRGQQVTLSCSPISGHRSVSWYQQTPGQGLQFLFEYFSETQRNKGNFPGRFSGRQFSNSRSEMNVSTLELGDSALYLCASSWGDYEQFFGPGTRLTVL.

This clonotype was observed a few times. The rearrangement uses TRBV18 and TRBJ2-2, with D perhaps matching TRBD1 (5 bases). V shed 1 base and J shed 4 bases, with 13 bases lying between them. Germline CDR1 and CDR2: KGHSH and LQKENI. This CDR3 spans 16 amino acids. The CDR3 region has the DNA TGTGCCAGCTCACCACTGGGGCAGGCGAGCACCGGGGAGCTGTTTTTT. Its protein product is CASSPLGQASTGELFF.

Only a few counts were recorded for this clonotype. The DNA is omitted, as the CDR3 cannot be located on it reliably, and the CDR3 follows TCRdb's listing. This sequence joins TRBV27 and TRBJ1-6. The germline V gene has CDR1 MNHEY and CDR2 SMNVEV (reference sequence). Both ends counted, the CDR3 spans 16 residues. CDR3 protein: CASSSSWRGDNSPLHF.